This T cell receptor (beta chain) was sequenced for a study of T-cell reconstitution after alpha-beta-depleted transplantation in children. CDR1 SGHRS and CDR2 YFSETQ come from the germline V gene. The CDR3 consists of 14 residues. This clonotype appeared a single time. One junction end disagrees with the germline gene, perhaps due to a read error. For TCRbeta, the library was prepared with unique molecular identifiers. TCRdb processed the PCR reads anew with MiXCR; each CDR3 protein has one entry. This table holds some 200,000 distinct CDR3 sequences, roughly 14% found once. This receptor was obtained from a human donor who donated a stem cell graft to a child with acute lymphoblastic leukemia. The chain is built from TRBV5-1 and TRBJ1-1, with a tentative D call TRBD1 (5 bases). The sequencing used PBMCs from the stem cell graft donor, collected from the stem cell graft. This CDR3 reads CASTLVPQGTEAFF. The CDR3 coding sequence is TGCGCCAGCACCTTGGTGCCCCAGGGCACTGAGGCTTTCTTT.